The T cell receptor beta chain under discussion was sequenced for a study of blood T cell repertoires in COVID-19. Study overall: Spain, Italy and the United States supplied samples that represented acute and convalescent COVID-19.

Losses at the gene ends were 3 bases for V and 7 bases for J; bases not matched to a gene: 11. Germline V gives CDR1 SGHAT, CDR2 FQDESV (reference sequence). CDR3 length equals 15 residues. Sequencing was performed with immunoSEQ multiplex PCR; in TCRdb, only in-frame clones are kept and a portion is missing. Of some 220,000 clones listed, 80% to 90% are singletons. This chain links TRBV11-1 with TRBJ1-2, with TRBD1 matching over 7 bases. The receptor comes from a woman older than 75 with active or convalescent COVID-19. Sequenced sample: peripheral blood. DNA of the CDR3: TGTGCCAGCAGCTTTGTGGAGGGGGCAGAAAGTGGCTACACCTTC. This encodes CASSFVEGAESGYTF. Full variable domain (outside the CDR3, taken from reference TRBV11-1 and TRBJ1-2): EAEVAQSPRYKITEKSQAVAFWCDPISGHATLYWYRQILGQGPELLVQFQDESVVDDSQLPKDRFSAERLKGVDSTLKIQPAELGDSAMYLCASSFVEGAESGYTFGSGTRLTVV.